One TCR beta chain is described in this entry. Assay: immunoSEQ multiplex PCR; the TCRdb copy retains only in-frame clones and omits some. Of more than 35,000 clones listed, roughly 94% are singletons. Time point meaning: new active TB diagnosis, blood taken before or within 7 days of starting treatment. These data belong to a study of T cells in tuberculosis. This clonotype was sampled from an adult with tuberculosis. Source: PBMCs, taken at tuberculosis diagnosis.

The CDR3 loop reads CASNSGGGMGEDTQYF. CDR3 DNA: TGTGCCAGCAATTCGGGAGGCGGGATGGGAGAGGATACGCAGTATTTT. This chain links TRBV5-4 with TRBJ2-3, with TRBD2 matching 7 bases. V shed 6 bases, J shed 6 bases, and the junction held 16 bases outside the gene matches. Germline CDR1 reads SGHNT; CDR2 reads YYREEE (reference sequence). The CDR3 sequence is 16 residues long.